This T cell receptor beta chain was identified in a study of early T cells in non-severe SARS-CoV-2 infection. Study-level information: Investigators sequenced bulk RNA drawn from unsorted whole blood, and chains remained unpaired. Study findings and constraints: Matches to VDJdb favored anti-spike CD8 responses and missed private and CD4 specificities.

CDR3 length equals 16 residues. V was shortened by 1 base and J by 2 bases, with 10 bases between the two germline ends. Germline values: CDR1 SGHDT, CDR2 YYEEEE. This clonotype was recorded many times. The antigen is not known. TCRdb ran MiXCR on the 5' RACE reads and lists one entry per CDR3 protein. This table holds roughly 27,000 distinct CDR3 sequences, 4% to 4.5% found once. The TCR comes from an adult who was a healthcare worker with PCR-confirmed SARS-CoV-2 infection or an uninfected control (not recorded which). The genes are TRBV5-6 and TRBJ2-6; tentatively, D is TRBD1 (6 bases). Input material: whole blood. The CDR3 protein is CASSLFSGAGANVLTF. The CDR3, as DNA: TGTGCCAGCAGCTTGTTTTCAGGGGCTGGGGCCAACGTCCTGACTTTC.